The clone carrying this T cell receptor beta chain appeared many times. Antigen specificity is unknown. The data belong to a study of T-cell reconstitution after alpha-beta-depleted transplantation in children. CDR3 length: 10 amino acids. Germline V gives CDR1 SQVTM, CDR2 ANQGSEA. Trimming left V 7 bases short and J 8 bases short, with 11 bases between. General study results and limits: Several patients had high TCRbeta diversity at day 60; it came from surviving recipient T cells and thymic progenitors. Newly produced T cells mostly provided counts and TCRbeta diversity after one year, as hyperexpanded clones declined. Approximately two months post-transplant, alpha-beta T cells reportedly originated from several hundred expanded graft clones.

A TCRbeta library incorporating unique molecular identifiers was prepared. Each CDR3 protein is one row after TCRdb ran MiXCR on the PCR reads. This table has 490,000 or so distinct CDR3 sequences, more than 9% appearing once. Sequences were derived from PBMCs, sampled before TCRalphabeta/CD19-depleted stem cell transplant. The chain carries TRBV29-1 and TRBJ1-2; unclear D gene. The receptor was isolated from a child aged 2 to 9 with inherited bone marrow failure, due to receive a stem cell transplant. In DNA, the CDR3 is TGCAGCGCAGAACATGGGGGCTACACCTTC. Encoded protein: CSAEHGGYTF.